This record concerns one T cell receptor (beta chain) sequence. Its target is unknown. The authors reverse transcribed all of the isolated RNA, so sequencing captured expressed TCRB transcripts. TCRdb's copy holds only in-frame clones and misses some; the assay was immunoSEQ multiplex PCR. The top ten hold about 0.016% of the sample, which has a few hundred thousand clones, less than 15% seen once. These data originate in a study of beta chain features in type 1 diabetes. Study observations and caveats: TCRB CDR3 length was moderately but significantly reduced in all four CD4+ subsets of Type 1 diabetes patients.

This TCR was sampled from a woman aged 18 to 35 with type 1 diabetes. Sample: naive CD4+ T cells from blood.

The CDR3 nucleotides read TGTGCCAGCAGCTTAGGGTCACTAGTAGGCGAGCAGTACTTC. Its protein is CASSLGSLVGEQYF. The chain uses TRBV7-2 and TRBJ2-7, with D perhaps TRBD2 (5 bases). The germline V and J ends were trimmed by 1 base and 6 bases, with 13 bases remaining between them. This CDR3 has 14 residues. Germline V gene data show CDR1 as SGHTA and CDR2 as FQGNSA.